These T cell receptor beta chains were read from a single sample in a study of T cells after yellow fever vaccination. TCRdb independently ran MiXCR on the 5' RACE reads; one entry per CDR3 protein. The sample records under 300,000 distinct CDR3 sequences, over 6.5% being singletons. The specimen was CD4+ T cells sorted from PBMCs, collected on the day of the yellow fever booster vaccination. Receptors originate from a man aged 25-40 years who received the YFV17D yellow fever vaccine. The CDR3 runs from the conserved cysteine through the conserved F or W. A D gene is named only where the DNA matches it firmly. Size values are once, few and many counts, or a class for expanded clones, and some rows have none.

D	V	size	J	CDR3	DNA
NA	TRBV1	few	TRBJ1-2	CTSSQIRGPPYTF	TGCACCAGCAGCCAAATCAGGGGCCCGCCGTACACCTTC
TRBD2	TRBV10-2	NA	TRBJ2-1	CARSDHLGLAGINEQFF	TGCGCCAGGAGTGATCATCTAGGGCTAGCGGGAATCAATGAGCAGTTCTTC
TRBD1	TRBV20-1	few	TRBJ2-7	CSARTGGHEQYF	TGCAGTGCTAGGACAGGGGGCCACGAGCAGTACTTC
NA	TRBV18	many	TRBJ2-5	CASSPNRIGEETQYF	TGTGCCAGCTCACCGAACAGGATAGGGGAAGAGACCCAGTACTTC
TRBD2	TRBV7-9	NA	TRBJ2-5	CASSLAAGVQETQYF	TGTGCCAGCAGCTTAGCGGCGGGAGTCCAAGAGACCCAGTACTTC
TRBD1	TRBV27	few	TRBJ1-5	CASSYHRGDSNQPQHF	TGTGCCAGCAGTTATCACAGGGGTGATAGCAATCAGCCCCAGCATTTT
NA	TRBV7-2	NA	TRBJ2-7	CASSFDKGGYEQYF	TGTGCCAGCAGCTTCGACAAGGGGGGGTACGAGCAGTACTTC
NA	TRBV28	many	TRBJ2-5	CASSSNRETQYF	TGTGCCAGCAGTTCGAATCGAGAGACCCAGTACTTC
NA	TRBV20-1	few	TRBJ2-7	CSAPRSYEQYF	TGCAGTGCTCCCCGCAGCTACGAGCAGTACTTC
TRBD2	TRBV6-5	many	TRBJ2-3	CASSYRTSGRTDTQYF	TGTGCCAGCAGTTATCGAACTAGCGGGCGAACAGATACGCAGTATTTT
NA	TRBV5-1	NA	TRBJ1-6	CASSPTQGTSSPLHF	TGCGCCAGCAGCCCAACACAGGGTACCAGTTCACCCCTCCACTTT
NA	TRBV7-8	many	TRBJ1-4	CASSSPGGGKLFF	TGTGCCAGCAGCTCCCCCGGGGGCGGAAAACTGTTTTTT
NA	TRBV7-3	few	TRBJ2-5	CASSSLGLPGETQYF	TGTGCCAGCAGCTCCCTGGGGCTACCGGGAGAGACCCAGTACTTC
NA	TRBV19	NA	TRBJ1-1	CASIRFAEAFF	TGTGCCAGTATTCGGTTCGCTGAAGCTTTCTTT
NA	TRBV6-2/TRBV6-3	few	TRBJ2-5	CASSGTRRVAQYF	TGTGCCAGCAGTGGGACGCGGCGAGTGGCCCAGTACTTC
TRBD1	TRBV23-1	few	TRBJ2-7	CASSHHLTDRLSSYEQYF	TGCGCCAGCAGTCATCATCTAACGGACAGGTTGAGCTCCTACGAGCAGTACTTC
NA	TRBV21-1	many	TRBJ2-4	CASSKVVGGGVLDIQYF	TGTGCCAGCAGCAAAGTCGTTGGGGGAGGAGTACTTGACATTCAGTACTTC
TRBD1	TRBV7-2	few	TRBJ1-3	CASSSGGRSGNTIYF	TGTGCCAGCAGCTCAGGGGGCCGCTCTGGAAACACCATATATTTT
NA	TRBV5-1	NA	TRBJ1-2	CASSFSTNYGYTF	TGCGCCAGCAGCTTCTCAACTAACTATGGCTACACCTTC
TRBD2	TRBV29-1	many	TRBJ2-2	CSVGLAIKGELFF	TGCAGCGTCGGACTAGCGATCAAAGGGGAGCTGTTTTTT
NA	TRBV7-2	NA	TRBJ2-7	CASSLFRKDEQYF	TGTGCCAGCAGCTTATTTAGGAAGGACGAGCAGTACTTC
NA	TRBV20-1	many	TRBJ1-4	CSARQSNEKLFF	TGCAGTGCTAGACAGTCTAATGAAAAACTGTTTTTT
NA	TRBV4-3	many	TRBJ1-6	CASSQIGPPRINSPLHF	TGCGCCAGCAGCCAGATAGGGCCTCCTCGAATTAATTCACCCCTCCACTTT
TRBD2	TRBV7-2	many	TRBJ2-7	CASSDGTKQYF	TGTGCCAGCAGTGACGGGACTAAGCAGTACTTC
TRBD2	TRBV30	many	TRBJ2-1	CAWTSGSSYNEQFF	TGTGCCTGGACTAGCGGAAGCTCCTACAATGAGCAGTTCTTC
NA	TRBV5-1	many	TRBJ1-5	CASSLSGADQPQHF	TGCGCCAGCAGCTTATCGGGGGCGGATCAGCCCCAGCATTTT
NA	TRBV4-3	few	TRBJ1-6	CASSQEAGYNSPLHF	TGCGCCAGCAGCCAAGAAGCAGGCTATAATTCACCCCTCCACTTT
NA	TRBV19	few	TRBJ2-5	CASSSLVGFGETQYF	TGTGCCAGTAGTTCCCTTGTGGGTTTTGGAGAGACCCAGTACTTC
NA	TRBV7-2	few	TRBJ2-1	CASSSAWNNEQFF	TGTGCCAGCAGCTCCGCCTGGAACAATGAGCAGTTCTTC
TRBD1	TRBV5-1	NA	TRBJ2-2	CASSWNPGDSGELFF	TGCGCCAGCAGCTGGAACCCAGGGGACAGCGGGGAGCTGTTTTTT
TRBD2	TRBV18	many	TRBJ2-1	CASSPTGTSGRFEQFF	TGTGCCAGCTCACCAACCGGGACTAGCGGGAGGTTTGAGCAGTTCTTC
NA	TRBV10-2	few	TRBJ2-5	CASRSLGQETQYF	TGCGCCAGCAGGAGCCTGGGTCAAGAGACCCAGTACTTC
TRBD2	TRBV7-2	few	TRBJ2-7	CASSPGTSGSKQYF	TGTGCCAGCAGCCCCGGGACTAGCGGGAGCAAGCAGTACTTC
NA	TRBV20-1	many	TRBJ2-3	CSAGWGSIDTQYF	TGCAGTGCCGGATGGGGGAGTATAGATACGCAGTATTTT
TRBD2	TRBV29-1	many	TRBJ2-5	CSVSSGQETQYF	TGCAGCGTCAGTAGCGGGCAAGAGACCCAGTACTTC
NA	TRBV7-2	NA	TRBJ2-2	CASSLDGRNAELFF	TGTGCCAGCAGCTTGGATGGCCGTAACGCGGAGCTGTTTTTT
TRBD1	TRBV5-1	NA	TRBJ2-7	CASSNQDRGVEQYF	TGCGCCAGCAGTAATCAAGACAGGGGTGTGGAGCAGTACTTC
NA	TRBV12-3/TRBV12-4	many	TRBJ1-1	CASSPSGQNTEAFF	TGTGCCAGCAGTCCATCGGGACAGAACACTGAAGCTTTCTTT